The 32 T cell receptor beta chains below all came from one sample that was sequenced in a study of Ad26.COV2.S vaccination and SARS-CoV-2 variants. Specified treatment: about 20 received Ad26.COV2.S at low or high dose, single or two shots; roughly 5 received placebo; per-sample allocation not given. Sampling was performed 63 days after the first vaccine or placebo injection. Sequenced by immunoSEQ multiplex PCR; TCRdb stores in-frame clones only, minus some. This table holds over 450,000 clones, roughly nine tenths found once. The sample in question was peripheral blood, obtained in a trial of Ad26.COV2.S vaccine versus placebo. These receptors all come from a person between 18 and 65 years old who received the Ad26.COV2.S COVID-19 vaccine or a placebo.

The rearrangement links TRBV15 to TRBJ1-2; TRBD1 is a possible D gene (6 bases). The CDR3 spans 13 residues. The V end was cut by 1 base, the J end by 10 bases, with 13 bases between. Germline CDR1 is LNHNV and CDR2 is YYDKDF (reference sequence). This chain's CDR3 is CATSRGVGGTYTF. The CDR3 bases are TGTGCCACCAGCAGAGGGGTAGGGGGGACCTACACCTTC.

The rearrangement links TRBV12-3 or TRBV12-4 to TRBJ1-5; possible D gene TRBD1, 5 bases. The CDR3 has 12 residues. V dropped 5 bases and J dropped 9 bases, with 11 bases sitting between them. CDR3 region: CASSVQDWPQHF. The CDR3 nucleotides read TGTGCCAGCAGTGTACAGGATTGGCCCCAGCATTTT.

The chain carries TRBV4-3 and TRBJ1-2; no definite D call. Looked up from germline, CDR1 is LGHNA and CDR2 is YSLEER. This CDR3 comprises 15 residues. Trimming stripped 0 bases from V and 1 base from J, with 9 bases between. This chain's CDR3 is CASSQEHSDNYGYTF. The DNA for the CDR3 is TGCGCCAGCAGCCAAGAACACAGTGATAACTATGGCTACACCTTC.

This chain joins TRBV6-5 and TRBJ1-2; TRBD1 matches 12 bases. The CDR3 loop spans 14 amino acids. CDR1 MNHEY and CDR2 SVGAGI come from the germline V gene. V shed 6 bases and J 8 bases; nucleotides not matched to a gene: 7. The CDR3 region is CASSPLGQGAGYTF. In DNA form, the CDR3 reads TGTGCCAGCAGCCCATTGGGACAGGGGGCCGGCTACACCTTC.

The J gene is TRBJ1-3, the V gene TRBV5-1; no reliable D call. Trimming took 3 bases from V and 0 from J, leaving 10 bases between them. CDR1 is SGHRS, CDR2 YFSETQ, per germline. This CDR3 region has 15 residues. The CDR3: CASSSPENSGNTIYF. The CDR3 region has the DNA TGCGCCAGCAGCTCCCCGGAGAACTCTGGAAACACCATATATTTT.

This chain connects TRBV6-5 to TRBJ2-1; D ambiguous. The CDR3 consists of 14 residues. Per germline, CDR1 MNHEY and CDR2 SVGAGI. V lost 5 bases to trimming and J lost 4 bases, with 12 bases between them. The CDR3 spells CASSSSTKYNEQFF. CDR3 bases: TGTGCCAGCAGTAGTTCGACAAAGTACAATGAGCAGTTCTTC.

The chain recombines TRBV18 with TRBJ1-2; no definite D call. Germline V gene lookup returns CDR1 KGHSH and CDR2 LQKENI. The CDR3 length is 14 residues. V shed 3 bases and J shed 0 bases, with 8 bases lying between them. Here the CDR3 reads CASSPREANYGYTF. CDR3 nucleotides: TGTGCCAGCTCACCTAGGGAAGCTAACTATGGCTACACCTTC.

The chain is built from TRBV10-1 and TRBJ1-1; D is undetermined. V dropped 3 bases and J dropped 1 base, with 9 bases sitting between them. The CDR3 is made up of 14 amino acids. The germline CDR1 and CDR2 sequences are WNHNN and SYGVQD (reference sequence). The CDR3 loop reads CASSDETKNTEAFF. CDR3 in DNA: TGCGCCAGCAGTGACGAGACCAAGAACACTGAAGCTTTCTTT.

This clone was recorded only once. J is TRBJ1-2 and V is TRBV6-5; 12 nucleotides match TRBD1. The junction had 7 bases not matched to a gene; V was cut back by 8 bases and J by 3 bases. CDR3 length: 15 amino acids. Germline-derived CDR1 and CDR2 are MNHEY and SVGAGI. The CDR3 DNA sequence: TGTGCCAGCGGGACAGGGGGCGTCGGCTACTATGGCTACACCTTC. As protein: CASGTGGVGYYGYTF.

The CDR3 bases are TGTGCCAGCAGCCATCCTAGCGAGCTCTCCTACGAGCAGTACTTC. It yields the protein CASSHPSELSYEQYF. The rearrangement uses TRBV5-8 and TRBJ2-7; a weak D match, TRBD2 (6 bases). This CDR3 contains 15 residues. Germline V gene data show CDR1 as SGHTS and CDR2 as YDEGEE. V lost 4 bases and J 0 bases, leaving 14 bases between the germline ends.

The CDR3 region is CASWDSRGTDTQYF. The CDR3 nucleotides read TGTGCCAGCTGGGACAGCCGAGGCACAGATACGCAGTATTTT. This rearrangement joins TRBV2 to TRBJ2-3; 7 positions agree with TRBD1. The junction had 6 bases not matched to a gene; V was cut back by 8 bases and J by 1 base. Germline V gives CDR1 SNHLY, CDR2 FYNNEI. The CDR3 covers 14 residues.

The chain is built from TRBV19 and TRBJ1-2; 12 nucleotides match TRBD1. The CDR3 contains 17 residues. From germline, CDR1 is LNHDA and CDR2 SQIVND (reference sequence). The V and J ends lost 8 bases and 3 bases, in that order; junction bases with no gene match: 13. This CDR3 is CASSKPGQGATDYGYTF. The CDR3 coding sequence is TGTGCCAGTTCTAAACCGGGACAGGGGGCTACCGACTATGGCTACACCTTC.

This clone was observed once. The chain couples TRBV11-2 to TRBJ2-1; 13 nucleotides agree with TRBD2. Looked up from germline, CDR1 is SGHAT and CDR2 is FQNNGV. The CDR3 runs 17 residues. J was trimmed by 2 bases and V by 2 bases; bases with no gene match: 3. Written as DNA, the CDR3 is TGTGCCAGCAGCTTACCCGGACTAGCGGGAGCCTACAATGAGCAGTTCTTC. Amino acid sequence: CASSLPGLAGAYNEQFF.

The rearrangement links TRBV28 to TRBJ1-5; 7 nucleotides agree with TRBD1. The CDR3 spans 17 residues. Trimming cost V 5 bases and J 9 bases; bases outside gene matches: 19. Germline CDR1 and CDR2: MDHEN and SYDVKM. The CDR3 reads CASSPPGQPLIHRPQHF. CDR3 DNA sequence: TGTGCCAGCAGTCCTCCGGGACAGCCCCTTATTCATCGGCCCCAGCATTTT.

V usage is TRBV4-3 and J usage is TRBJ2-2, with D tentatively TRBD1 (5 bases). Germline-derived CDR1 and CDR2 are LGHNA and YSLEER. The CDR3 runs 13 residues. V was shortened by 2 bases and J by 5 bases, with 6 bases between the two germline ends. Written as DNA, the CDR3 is TGCGCCAGCAGCCAACAGGGTACCGGGGAGCTGTTTTTT. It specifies CASSQQGTGELFF.

The CDR3 reads CASSVDGQGRYTF. As DNA, the CDR3 is TGTGCCAGCAGCGTAGATGGGCAGGGTAGATACACCTTC. The genes are TRBV9 and TRBJ1-2, with a weak D call TRBD1 (5 bases). CDR1 and CDR2 (germline): SGDLS, YYNGEE. Deletions cut 0 bases from V and 11 bases from J, with 14 bases between. This CDR3 region has 13 residues. Combining the CDR3 with reference TRBV9 and TRBJ1-2 gives the whole variable domain DSGVTQTPKHLITATGQRVTLRCSPRSGDLSVYWYQQSLDQGLQFLIQYYNGEERAKGNILERFSAQQFPDLHSELNLSSLELGDSALYFCASSVDGQGRYTFGSGTRLTVV.

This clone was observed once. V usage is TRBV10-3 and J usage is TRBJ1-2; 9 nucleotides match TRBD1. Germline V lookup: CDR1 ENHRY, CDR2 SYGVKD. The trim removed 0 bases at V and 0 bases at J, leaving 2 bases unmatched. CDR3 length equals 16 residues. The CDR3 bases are TGTGCCATCAGTGAGTCCGACAGGGGGGCTAACTATGGCTACACCTTC. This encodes CAISESDRGANYGYTF.

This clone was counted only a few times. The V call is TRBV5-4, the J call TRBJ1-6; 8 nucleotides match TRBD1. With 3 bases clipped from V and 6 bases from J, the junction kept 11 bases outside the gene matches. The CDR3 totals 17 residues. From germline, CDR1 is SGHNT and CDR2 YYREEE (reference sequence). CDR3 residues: CASSSRQGSPINSPLHF. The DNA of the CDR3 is TGTGCCAGCAGCTCTAGACAGGGGAGTCCAATTAATTCACCCCTCCACTTT.

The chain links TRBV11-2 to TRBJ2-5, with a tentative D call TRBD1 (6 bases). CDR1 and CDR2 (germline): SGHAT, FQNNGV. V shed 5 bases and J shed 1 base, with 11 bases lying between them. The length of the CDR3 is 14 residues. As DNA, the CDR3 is TGTGCCAGCAGCACTGACAGGCTCCAAGAGACCCAGTACTTC. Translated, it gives CASSTDRLQETQYF. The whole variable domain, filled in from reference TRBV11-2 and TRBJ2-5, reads EAGVAQSPRYKIIEKRQSVAFWCNPISGHATLYWYQQILGQGPKLLIQFQNNGVVDDSQLPKDRFSAERLKGVDSTLKIQPAKLEDSAVYLCASSTDRLQETQYFGPGTRLLVL.

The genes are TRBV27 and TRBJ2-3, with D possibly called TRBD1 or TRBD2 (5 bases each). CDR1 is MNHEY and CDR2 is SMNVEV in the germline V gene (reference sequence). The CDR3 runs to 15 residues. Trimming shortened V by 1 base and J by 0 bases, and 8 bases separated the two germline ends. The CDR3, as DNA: TGTGCCAGCAGTTTATGGGGGTCTAGCACAGATACGCAGTATTTT. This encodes CASSLWGSSTDTQYF.

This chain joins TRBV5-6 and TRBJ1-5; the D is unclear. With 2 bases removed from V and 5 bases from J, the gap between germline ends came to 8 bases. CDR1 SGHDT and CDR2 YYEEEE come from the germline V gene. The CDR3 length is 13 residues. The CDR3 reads CASSLVGDQPQHF. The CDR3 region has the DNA TGTGCCAGCAGCTTAGTCGGAGATCAGCCCCAGCATTTT.

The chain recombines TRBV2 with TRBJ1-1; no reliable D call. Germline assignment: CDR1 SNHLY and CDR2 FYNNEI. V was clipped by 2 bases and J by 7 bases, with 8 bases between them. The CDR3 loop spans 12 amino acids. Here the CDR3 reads CASSERPGEAFF. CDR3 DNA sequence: TGTGCCAGCAGTGAACGGCCAGGTGAAGCTTTCTTT.

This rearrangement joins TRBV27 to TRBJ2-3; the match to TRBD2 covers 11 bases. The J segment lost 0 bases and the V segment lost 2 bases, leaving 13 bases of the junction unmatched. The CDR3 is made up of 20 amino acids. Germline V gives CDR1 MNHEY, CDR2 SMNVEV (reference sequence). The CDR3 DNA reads TGTGCCAGCAGTTTAAGAGGTGGGCTGGGACTAGCGGTTAGCACAGATACGCAGTATTTT. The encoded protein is CASSLRGGLGLAVSTDTQYF.

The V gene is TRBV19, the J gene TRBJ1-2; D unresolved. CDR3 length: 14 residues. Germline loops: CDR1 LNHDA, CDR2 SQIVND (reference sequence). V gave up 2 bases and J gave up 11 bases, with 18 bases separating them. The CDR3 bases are TGTGCCAGTAGTATAAGAATGCAGAGCAGCGATTACACCTTC. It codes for CASSIRMQSSDYTF.

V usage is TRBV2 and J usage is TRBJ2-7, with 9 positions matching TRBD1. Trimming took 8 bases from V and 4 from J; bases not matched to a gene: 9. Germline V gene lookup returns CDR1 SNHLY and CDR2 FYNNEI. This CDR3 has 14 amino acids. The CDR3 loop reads CASLTRDREYEQYF. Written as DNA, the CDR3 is TGTGCCAGCCTAACCCGGGACAGGGAATACGAGCAGTACTTC.

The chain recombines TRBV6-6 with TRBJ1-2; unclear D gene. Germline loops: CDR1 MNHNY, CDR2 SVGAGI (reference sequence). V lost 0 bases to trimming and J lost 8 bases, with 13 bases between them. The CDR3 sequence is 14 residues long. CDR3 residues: CASSYSGRARGYTF. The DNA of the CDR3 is TGTGCCAGCAGTTACTCGGGGAGGGCAAGAGGCTACACCTTC.

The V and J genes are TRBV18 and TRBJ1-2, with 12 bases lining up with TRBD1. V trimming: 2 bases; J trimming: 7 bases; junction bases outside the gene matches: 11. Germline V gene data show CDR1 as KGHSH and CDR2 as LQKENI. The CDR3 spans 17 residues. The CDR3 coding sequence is TGTGCCAGCTCACCATCTGCCCCGGGACAGGGGGCGGGTGGCTACACCTTC. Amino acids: CASSPSAPGQGAGGYTF. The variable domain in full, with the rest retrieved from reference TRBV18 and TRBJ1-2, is NAGVMQNPRHLVRRRGQEARLRCSPMKGHSHVYWYRQLPEEGLKFMVYLQKENIIDESGMPKERFSAEFPKEGPSILRIQQVVRGDSAAYFCASSPSAPGQGAGGYTFGSGTRLTVV.

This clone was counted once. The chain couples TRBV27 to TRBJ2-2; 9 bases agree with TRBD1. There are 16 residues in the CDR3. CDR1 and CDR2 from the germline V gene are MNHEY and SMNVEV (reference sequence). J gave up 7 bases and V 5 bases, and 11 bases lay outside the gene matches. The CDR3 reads CASSLRGQGWSGELFF. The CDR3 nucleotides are TGTGCCAGCAGTCTTCGTGGACAGGGGTGGAGCGGGGAGCTGTTTTTT.

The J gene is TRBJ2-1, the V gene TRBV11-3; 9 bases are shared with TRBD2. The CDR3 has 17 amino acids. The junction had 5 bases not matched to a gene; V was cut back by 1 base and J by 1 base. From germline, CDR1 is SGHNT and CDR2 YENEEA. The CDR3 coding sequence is TGTGCCAGCAGCTTAGGGATTAGCGGGAGTTCCTACAATGAGCAGTTCTTC. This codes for CASSLGISGSSYNEQFF.

DNA for the CDR3: TGTGCCAGCTCACCGGGACAGAATGAAAAACTGTTTTTT. Translation: CASSPGQNEKLFF. The J gene is TRBJ1-4, the V gene TRBV18; 7 nucleotides line up with TRBD1. The CDR3 is 13 residues long. Germline V gives CDR1 KGHSH, CDR2 LQKENI. J lost 5 bases, V lost 3 bases, and 0 bases had no gene match.

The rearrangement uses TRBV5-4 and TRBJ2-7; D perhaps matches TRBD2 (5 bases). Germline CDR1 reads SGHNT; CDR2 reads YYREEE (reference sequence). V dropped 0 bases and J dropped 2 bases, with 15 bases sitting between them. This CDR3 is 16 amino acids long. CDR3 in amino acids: CASSLDGGLLPYEQYF. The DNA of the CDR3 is TGTGCCAGCAGCTTGGACGGCGGGCTCTTACCCTACGAGCAGTACTTC.

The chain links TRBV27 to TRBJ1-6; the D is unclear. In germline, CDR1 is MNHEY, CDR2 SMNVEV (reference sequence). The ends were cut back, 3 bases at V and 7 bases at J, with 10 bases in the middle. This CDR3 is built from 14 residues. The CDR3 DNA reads TGTGCCAGCAGTTTGGGGTGGGAGAATTCACCCCTCCACTTT. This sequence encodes CASSLGWENSPLHF.